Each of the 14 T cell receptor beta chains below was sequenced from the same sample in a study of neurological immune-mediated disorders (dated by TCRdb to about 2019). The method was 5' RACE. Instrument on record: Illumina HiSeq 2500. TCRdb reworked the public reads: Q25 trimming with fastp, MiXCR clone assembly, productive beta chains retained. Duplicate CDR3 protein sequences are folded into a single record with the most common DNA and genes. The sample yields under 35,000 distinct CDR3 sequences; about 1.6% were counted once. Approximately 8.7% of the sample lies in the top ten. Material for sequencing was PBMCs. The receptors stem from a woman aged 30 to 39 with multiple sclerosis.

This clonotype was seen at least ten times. The CDR3 DNA reads as TGTGCCAGCAGCCCCTGGGTGGGCCCCTACGAGCAGTACTTC. Translation: CASSPWVGPYEQYF. The rearrangement links TRBV7-2 to TRBJ2-7, with D unclear. With 5 bases removed from V and 2 bases from J, the gap between germline ends came to 13 bases. Germline CDR1 SGHTA, CDR2 FQGNSA. The length of the CDR3 is 14 residues.

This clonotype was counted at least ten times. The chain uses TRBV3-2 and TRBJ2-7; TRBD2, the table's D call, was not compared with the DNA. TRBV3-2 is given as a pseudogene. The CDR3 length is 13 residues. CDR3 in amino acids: CASPSGDYYEQYF. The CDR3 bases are TGTGCCAGCCCCAGCGGGGATTACTACGAGCAGTACTTC.

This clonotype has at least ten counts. CDR3 nucleotide sequence: TGTGCCAGCAGCTGGGAAAGAATAGCGGGGGCCGCCTACAATGAGCAGTTCTTC. Translating gives CASSWERIAGAAYNEQFF. This rearrangement joins TRBV5-5 to TRBJ2-1; 9 positions agree with TRBD2. The CDR3 runs to 18 residues. The germline V gene has CDR1 SGHKS and CDR2 YYEKEE (reference sequence). V was clipped by 3 bases and J by 2 bases; unmatched bases: 12.

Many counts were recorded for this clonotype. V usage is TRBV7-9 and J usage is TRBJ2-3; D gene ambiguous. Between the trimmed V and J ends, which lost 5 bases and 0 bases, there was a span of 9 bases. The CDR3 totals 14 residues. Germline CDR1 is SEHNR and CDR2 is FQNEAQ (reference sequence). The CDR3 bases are TGTGCCAGCAGCCTCGCCGACAGCACAGATACGCAGTATTTT. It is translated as CASSLADSTDTQYF.

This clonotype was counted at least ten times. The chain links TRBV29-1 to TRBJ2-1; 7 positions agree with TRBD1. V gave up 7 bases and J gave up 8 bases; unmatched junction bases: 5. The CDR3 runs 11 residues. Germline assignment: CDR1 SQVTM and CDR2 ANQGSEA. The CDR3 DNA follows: TGCAGCGGTAGACAGGGAGATGAGCAGTTCTTC. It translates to CSGRQGDEQFF.

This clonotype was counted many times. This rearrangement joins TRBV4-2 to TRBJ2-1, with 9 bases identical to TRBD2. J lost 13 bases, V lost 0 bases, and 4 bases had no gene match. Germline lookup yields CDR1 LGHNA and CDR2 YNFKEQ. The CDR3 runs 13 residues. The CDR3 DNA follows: TGTGCCAGCAGCCAAGACCCTAGCGGGGCACAGTTCTTC. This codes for CASSQDPSGAQFF.

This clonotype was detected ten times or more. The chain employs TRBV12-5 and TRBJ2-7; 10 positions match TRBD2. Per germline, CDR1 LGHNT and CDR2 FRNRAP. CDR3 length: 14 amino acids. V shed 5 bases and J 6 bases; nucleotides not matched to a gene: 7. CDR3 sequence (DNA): TGTGCTAGTGGTCGGACAGCGGGGGGGCCCGAGCAGTACTTC. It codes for CASGRTAGGPEQYF. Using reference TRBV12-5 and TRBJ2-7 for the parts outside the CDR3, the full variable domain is DARVTQTPRHKVTEMGQEVTMRCQPILGHNTVFWYRQTMMQGLELLAYFRNRAPLDDSGMPKDRFSAEMPDATLATLKIQPSEPRDSAVYFCASGRTAGGPEQYFGPGTRLTVT.

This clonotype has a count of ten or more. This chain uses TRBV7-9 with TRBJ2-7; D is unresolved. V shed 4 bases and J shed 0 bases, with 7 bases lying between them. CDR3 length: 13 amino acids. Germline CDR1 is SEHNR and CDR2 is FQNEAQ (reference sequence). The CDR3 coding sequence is TGTGCCAGCAGCTCCAATCCCTCCTACGAGCAGTACTTC. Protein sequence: CASSSNPSYEQYF.

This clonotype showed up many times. In nucleotides, the CDR3 is TGCAGCGGCGGACCAGGAGACGAGCAGTACTTC. It yields the protein CSGGPGDEQYF. V gene TRBV29-1 combines with J gene TRBJ2-7; no definite D call. V shed 7 bases and J shed 5 bases, with 12 bases lying between them. There are 11 residues in the CDR3. Germline V gene sequence: CDR1 SQVTM, CDR2 ANQGSEA.

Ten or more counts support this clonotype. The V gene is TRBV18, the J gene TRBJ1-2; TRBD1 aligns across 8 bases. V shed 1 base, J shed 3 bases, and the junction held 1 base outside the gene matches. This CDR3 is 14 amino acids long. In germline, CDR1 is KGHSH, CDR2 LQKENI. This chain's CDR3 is CASSPLDRDYGYTF. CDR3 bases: TGTGCCAGCTCACCACTGGACAGGGACTATGGCTACACCTTC.

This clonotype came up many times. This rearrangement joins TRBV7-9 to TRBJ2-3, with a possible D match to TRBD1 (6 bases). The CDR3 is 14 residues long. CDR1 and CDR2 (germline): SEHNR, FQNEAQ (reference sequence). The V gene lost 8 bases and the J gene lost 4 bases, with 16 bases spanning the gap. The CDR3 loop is CASVRDTRADTQYF. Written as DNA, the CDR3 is TGTGCCAGCGTCCGGGACACCCGCGCAGATACGCAGTATTTT.

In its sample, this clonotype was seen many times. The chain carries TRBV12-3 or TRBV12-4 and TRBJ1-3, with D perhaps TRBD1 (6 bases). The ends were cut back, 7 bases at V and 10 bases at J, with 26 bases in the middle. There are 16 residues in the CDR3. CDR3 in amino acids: CASTPPGGGGGSTIYF. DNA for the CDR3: TGTGCCAGCACCCCCCCAGGAGGGGGTGGGGGGAGTACCATATATTTT.

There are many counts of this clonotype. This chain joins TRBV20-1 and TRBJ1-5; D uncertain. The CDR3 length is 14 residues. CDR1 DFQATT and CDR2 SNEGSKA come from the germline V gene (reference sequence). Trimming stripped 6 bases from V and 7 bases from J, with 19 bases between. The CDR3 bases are TGCAGTGCCCAGGCCCCGGACGGCAGCCAGCCCCAGCATTTT. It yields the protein CSAQAPDGSQPQHF.

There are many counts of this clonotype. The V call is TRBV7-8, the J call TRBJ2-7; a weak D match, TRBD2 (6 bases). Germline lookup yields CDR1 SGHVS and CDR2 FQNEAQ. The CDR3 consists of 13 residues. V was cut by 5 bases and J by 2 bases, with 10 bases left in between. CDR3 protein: CASSTGTPYEQYF. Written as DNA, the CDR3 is TGTGCCAGCAGCACCGGGACTCCCTACGAGCAGTACTTC.